The source of this TCR beta chain is a study of cytomegalovirus exposure and HLA in healthy donors. Findings of the study overall: Across all donors, roughly uniform sequencing depth was an assumption of the presence/absence analyses.

Germline assignment: CDR1 MNHEY and CDR2 SVGAGI. The CDR3 runs to 13 residues. With 4 bases removed from V and 0 bases from J, the gap between germline ends came to 6 bases. Primers for the PCR totalled 60 Vbeta and 13 Jbeta. The table came from immunoSEQ multiplex PCR; TCRdb's copy has only in-frame clones and leaves some out. Seen here are roughly 150,000 clones, roughly 80% observed once, and the top ten hold about 11%. Concerning this clone itself: Antigen: not known.

Material for sequencing was PBMCs. The chain couples TRBV6-5 to TRBJ1-1, with D hard to call. This clonotype originated in a man between 18 and 35 years old in good health and CMV-seropositive. The CDR3: CASSFQMNTEAFF. CDR3 bases: TGTGCCAGCAGTTTCCAGATGAACACTGAAGCTTTCTTT.